This T cell receptor beta chain is from a study of long-term antiretroviral therapy in people with HIV. Overall study context: Sampling started about a decade before the 2015 immediate-ART recommendation.

Only a few counts were recorded for this clone. In germline, CDR1 is SGHTS, CDR2 YDEGEE. This CDR3 contains 14 residues. The V end lost 4 bases, the J end lost 0 bases, and 8 bases lay between the germline ends. Survey-level immunoSEQ v3.0 assays were run. The repertoire was sequenced with immunoSEQ multiplex PCR; TCRdb's copy has only in-frame clones and lacks some. Of around 23,000 clones in the sample, around 80% were seen once. V usage is TRBV5-8 and J usage is TRBJ1-5; D is perhaps TRBD1 (6 bases). The starting material was unsorted PBMCs, obtained 0.3 years after starting antiretroviral therapy. The origin of this receptor is a man between 50 and 59 years old with HIV. The CDR3 spells CASSRTVSNQPQHF. The CDR3 nucleotides are TGTGCCAGCAGCCGGACAGTTAGCAATCAGCCCCAGCATTTT.